The entry below describes one TCR beta chain. Its antigen is not known. The data are from a study of cytomegalovirus exposure and HLA in healthy donors. Study-wide results and limits: Of the V segments, some could not be distinguished, including TRBV6-2 and TRBV6-3, and were excluded.

Trimming cost V 5 bases and J 0 bases, with 14 bases left between them. The CDR3 has 16 amino acids. Germline V gene sequence: CDR1 MDHEN, CDR2 SYDVKM. PCR employed 60 Vbeta and 13 Jbeta primers. The method was immunoSEQ multiplex PCR; TCRdb's version includes in-frame clones alone and lacks a portion of them. The data hold over 85,000 clones, with approximately 76% observed a single time. This receptor was obtained from a man aged 40-55 years in good health and CMV-seronegative. The sequencing sample was made of PBMCs. The rearrangement uses TRBV28 and TRBJ2-1, with D uncertain. The CDR3 loop is CASSTFLSGSYNEQFF. CDR3 coding DNA: TGTGCCAGCAGTACCTTCCTCTCCGGCTCCTACAATGAGCAGTTCTTC.